Below are 5 T cell receptor beta chains sequenced from a single sample in a study of blood T cell repertoires in COVID-19. Produced via immunoSEQ multiplex PCR; TCRdb's table is partial and in-frame only. The sample records 130,000 to 150,000 clones, 80% to 90% being singletons. What was sequenced was peripheral blood. The origin of the receptors is a woman aged 50 to 65 with acute or convalescent COVID-19.

This clone was seen a few times. This chain links TRBV5-5 with TRBJ2-1; 13 bases map to TRBD2. This CDR3 region has 16 residues. Looked up from germline, CDR1 is SGHKS and CDR2 is YYEKEE (reference sequence). The J segment lost 3 bases and the V segment lost 4 bases, leaving 4 bases of the junction unmatched. CDR3 sequence: CASSLLAGGGYNEQFF. As DNA, the CDR3 is TGTGCCAGCAGCCTACTAGCGGGAGGGGGCTACAATGAGCAGTTCTTC.

The chain has TRBV4-2 and TRBJ1-1; D is unresolved. The V end was cut by 0 bases, the J end by 5 bases, with 10 bases between. Germline V gene lookup returns CDR1 LGHNA and CDR2 YNFKEQ. This CDR3 has 14 amino acids. CDR3 in amino acids: CASSQDDRRTEAFF. CDR3 nucleotides: TGTGCCAGCAGCCAAGACGACCGGAGAACTGAAGCTTTCTTT.

The genes are TRBV6-5 and TRBJ1-2; weak D call: TRBD1 (5 bases). The CDR3 contains 14 residues. The germline V gene encodes CDR1 MNHEY and CDR2 SVGAGI. The V gene lost 0 bases and the J gene lost 6 bases, with 11 bases spanning the gap. The CDR3 loop is CASSYSRQTNGYTF. CDR3 nucleotide sequence: TGTGCCAGCAGTTACTCGAGACAGACAAATGGCTACACCTTC.

The genes are TRBV5-1 and TRBJ1-1; D remains unclear. Germline CDR1 and CDR2: SGHRS and YFSETQ. CDR3 length equals 12 residues. Trimming removed 3 bases at V and 5 bases at J, with 8 bases between. The CDR3 DNA follows: TGCGCCAGCAGCTATGAGGAAACTGAAGCTTTCTTT. Protein product: CASSYEETEAFF. The whole variable domain, filled in from reference TRBV5-1 and TRBJ1-1, reads KAGVTQTPRYLIKTRGQQVTLSCSPISGHRSVSWYQQTPGQGLQFLFEYFSETQRNKGNFPGRFSGRQFSNSRSEMNVSTLELGDSALYLCASSYEETEAFFGQGTRLTVV.

J is TRBJ1-1 and V is TRBV5-1; D is undetermined. Germline V CDR1 and CDR2: SGHRS, YFSETQ. Deletions cut 3 bases from V and 1 base from J, with 10 bases between. The CDR3 extends over 14 amino acids. The CDR3: CASSYARQNTEAFF. The CDR3 nucleotides are TGCGCCAGCAGCTATGCGCGGCAGAACACTGAAGCTTTCTTT.